The 13 T cell receptor beta chains below all came from one sample that was sequenced in a study of cytomegalovirus exposure and HLA in healthy donors. Produced via immunoSEQ multiplex PCR; TCRdb's table is partial and in-frame only. This table holds under 140,000 clones, 85% to 90% found once. Sequencing was carried out using PBMCs. These TCRs come from a woman in her 30s in good health and CMV-seropositive.

The gene calls are TRBV6-5 and TRBJ2-1, with 10 bases fitting TRBD2. Germline lookup yields CDR1 MNHEY and CDR2 SVGAGI. The CDR3 runs 14 residues. The trim removed 1 base at V and 8 bases at J, leaving 2 bases unmatched. Written as DNA, the CDR3 is TGTGCCAGCAGTTACTACGGGACTAGCGATGAGCAGTTCTTC. This translates into CASSYYGTSDEQFF.

The rearrangement joins TRBV4-3 to TRBJ2-7; TRBD1 matches at 7 bases. Looked up from germline, CDR1 is LGHNA and CDR2 is YSLEER. J was trimmed by 2 bases and V by 6 bases; bases with no gene match: 10. The CDR3 is 15 residues long. CDR3 nucleotide sequence: TGCGCCAGCAGTCTGGACAGGCGTGCCACCTACGAGCAGTACTTC. Amino acid sequence: CASSLDRRATYEQYF.

The chain uses TRBV6-5 and TRBJ2-3; possible D gene TRBD2, 6 bases. Trimming shortened V by 7 bases and J by 0 bases, and 14 bases separated the two germline ends. The germline V gene encodes CDR1 MNHEY and CDR2 SVGAGI. This CDR3 has 15 residues. The CDR3 DNA follows: TGTGCCAGCAAAAAACGGAGGGTTAGCACAGATACGCAGTATTTT. This translates into CASKKRRVSTDTQYF.

The gene calls are TRBV9 and TRBJ2-1, with D uncertain. The CDR3 totals 16 residues. V was trimmed by 0 bases and J by 0 bases, leaving 10 bases between them. Germline V gives CDR1 SGDLS, CDR2 YYNGEE. CDR3 sequence reads: CASSVVAAPSYNEQFF. CDR3 DNA sequence: TGTGCCAGCAGCGTAGTGGCGGCACCCTCCTACAATGAGCAGTTCTTC.

This chain joins TRBV4-1 and TRBJ1-2; TRBD1 matches 8 bases. Germline CDR1 reads MGHRA; CDR2 reads YSYEKL. This CDR3 is built from 14 residues. The trim removed 6 bases at V and 4 bases at J, leaving 7 bases unmatched. CDR3 sequence reads: CASRPGQGRYGYTF. DNA for the CDR3: TGCGCCAGCAGACCTGGACAGGGCCGCTATGGCTACACCTTC.

This rearrangement joins TRBV6-5 to TRBJ1-1; perhaps TRBD1 as D (5 bases). The CDR3 extends over 14 amino acids. Germline V gene data show CDR1 as MNHEY and CDR2 as SVGAGI. With 2 bases removed from V and 1 base from J, the gap between germline ends came to 8 bases. DNA of the CDR3: TGTGCCAGCAGTTACCGGGGGAAGAACACTGAAGCTTTCTTT. Translated, it gives CASSYRGKNTEAFF.

In the case of this clone: Different DNA sequences within this sample yield the same CDR3. The chain has TRBV9 and TRBJ2-7; 11 positions agree with TRBD1. CDR3 length: 13 residues. Trimming removed 2 bases from V and 6 bases from J; junction bases left unmatched: 1. Germline CDR1 and CDR2: SGDLS and YYNGEE. The CDR3 DNA sequence: TGTGCCAGCAGCGTCGGGACAGGGGGCGAGCAGTACTTC. The encoded protein is CASSVGTGGEQYF.

This chain joins TRBV9 and TRBJ2-1; a weak D match, TRBD2 (7 bases). The V and J ends lost 0 bases and 6 bases respectively, with 10 bases between them. This CDR3 region has 14 residues. Per germline, CDR1 SGDLS and CDR2 YYNGEE. This CDR3 reads CASSVAGGPNEQFF. DNA of the CDR3: TGTGCCAGCAGCGTAGCCGGGGGGCCCAATGAGCAGTTCTTC. Drawing the rest from reference TRBV9 and TRBJ2-1, the complete variable domain is DSGVTQTPKHLITATGQRVTLRCSPRSGDLSVYWYQQSLDQGLQFLIQYYNGEERAKGNILERFSAQQFPDLHSELNLSSLELGDSALYFCASSVAGGPNEQFFGPGTRLTVL.

The chain recombines TRBV9 with TRBJ2-2; possible D gene TRBD2, 6 bases. The CDR3 extends over 15 amino acids. Germline CDR1 and CDR2: SGDLS and YYNGEE. Trimming shortened V by 4 bases and J by 7 bases, and 17 bases separated the two germline ends. CDR3 nucleotide sequence: TGTGCCAGCAGCCCGACCGGGGGTAAGGGCGGGGAGCTGTTTTTT. Translation: CASSPTGGKGGELFF.

The gene calls are TRBV4-3 and TRBJ1-1; TRBD1 is a possible D gene (5 bases). Germline V CDR1 and CDR2: LGHNA, YSLEER. There are 15 residues in the CDR3. V lost 3 bases, J lost 4 bases, and 15 bases lay in between. The CDR3 region has the DNA TGCGCCAGCAGCCAGTTACGATCAGGGTTCACTGAAGCTTTCTTT. This translates into CASSQLRSGFTEAFF.

The chain has TRBV2 and TRBJ2-3; TRBD2 aligns across 8 bases. Germline V gives CDR1 SNHLY, CDR2 FYNNEI. Germline trimming cut 4 bases from V and 6 bases from J; bases unmatched to any gene: 6. The CDR3 contains 14 residues. The CDR3 loop is CASSGWTSMDTQYF. The CDR3 DNA reads TGTGCCAGCAGTGGATGGACTAGCATGGATACGCAGTATTTT.

This rearrangement joins TRBV5-4 to TRBJ2-5, with 8 bases fitting TRBD1. V shed 3 bases, J shed 5 bases, and the junction held 6 bases outside the gene matches. CDR3 length: 14 amino acids. Germline CDR1 and CDR2: SGHNT and YYREEE (reference sequence). In DNA, the CDR3 is TGTGCCAGCAGCTCACTAACAGGGGGTGAGACCCAGTACTTC. Amino acid sequence: CASSSLTGGETQYF. The full variable domain, its missing parts supplied by reference TRBV5-4 and TRBJ2-5, is ETGVTQSPTHLIKTRGQQVTLRCSSQSGHNTVSWYQQALGQGPQFIFQYYREEENGRGNFPPRFSGLQFPNYSSELNVNALELDDSALYLCASSSLTGGETQYFGPGTRLLVL.

V usage is TRBV2 and J usage is TRBJ2-1, with D perhaps matching TRBD1 (6 bases). Trimming cost V 3 bases and J 14 bases, with 14 bases left between them. Germline assignment: CDR1 SNHLY and CDR2 FYNNEI. This CDR3 comprises 12 residues. The CDR3 loop reads CASSDNRDKEFF. DNA of the CDR3: TGTGCCAGCAGTGATAACCGGGACAAGGAGTTCTTC.